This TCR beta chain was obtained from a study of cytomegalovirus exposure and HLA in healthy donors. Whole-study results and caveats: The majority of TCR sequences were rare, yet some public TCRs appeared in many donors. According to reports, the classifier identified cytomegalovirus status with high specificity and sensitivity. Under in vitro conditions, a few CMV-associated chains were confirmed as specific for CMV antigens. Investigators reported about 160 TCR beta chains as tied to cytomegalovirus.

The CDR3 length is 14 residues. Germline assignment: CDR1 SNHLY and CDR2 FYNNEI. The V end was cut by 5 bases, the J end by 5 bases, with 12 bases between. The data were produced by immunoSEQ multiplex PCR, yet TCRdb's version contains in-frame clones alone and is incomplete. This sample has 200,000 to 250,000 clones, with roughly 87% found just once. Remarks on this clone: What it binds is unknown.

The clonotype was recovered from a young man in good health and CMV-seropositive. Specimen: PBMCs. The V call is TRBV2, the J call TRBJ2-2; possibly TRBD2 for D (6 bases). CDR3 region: CASSRLEYTGELFF. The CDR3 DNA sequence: TGTGCCAGCAGTCGACTAGAATATACCGGGGAGCTGTTTTTT.